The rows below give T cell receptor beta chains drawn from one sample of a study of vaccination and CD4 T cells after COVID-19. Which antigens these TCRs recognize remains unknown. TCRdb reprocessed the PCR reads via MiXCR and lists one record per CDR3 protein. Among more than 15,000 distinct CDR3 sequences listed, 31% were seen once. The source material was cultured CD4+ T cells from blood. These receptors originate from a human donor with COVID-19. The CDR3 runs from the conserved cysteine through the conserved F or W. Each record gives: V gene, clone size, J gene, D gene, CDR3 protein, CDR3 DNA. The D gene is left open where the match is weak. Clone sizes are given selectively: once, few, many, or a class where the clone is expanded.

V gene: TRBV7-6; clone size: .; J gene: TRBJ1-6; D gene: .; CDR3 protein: CASSFGKSAGNSPLHF; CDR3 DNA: TGTGCCAGCAGCTTTGGCAAGTCTGCGGGTAATTCACCCCTCCACTTT
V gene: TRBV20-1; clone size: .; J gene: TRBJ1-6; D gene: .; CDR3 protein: CSARAPRGTSNSPLHF; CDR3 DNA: TGCAGTGCTAGAGCACCCCGTGGGACTTCTAATTCACCCCTCCACTTT
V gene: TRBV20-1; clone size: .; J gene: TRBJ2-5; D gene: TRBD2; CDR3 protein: CSARSAGTSGGRAQYF; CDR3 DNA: TGCAGTGCTAGATCTGCCGGGACTAGCGGGGGGAGGGCCCAGTACTTC
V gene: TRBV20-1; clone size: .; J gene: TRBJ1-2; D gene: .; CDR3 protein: CSAPSLANYGYTF; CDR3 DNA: TGCAGTGCCCCTAGCCTAGCTAACTATGGCTACACCTTC
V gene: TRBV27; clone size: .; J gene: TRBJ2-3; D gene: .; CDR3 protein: CASSSSGLVTDTQYF; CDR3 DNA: TGTGCCAGCAGTTCGTCGGGGCTAGTCACAGATACGCAGTATTTT
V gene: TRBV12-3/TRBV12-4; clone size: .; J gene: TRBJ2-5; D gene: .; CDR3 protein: CASSLRGGETQYF; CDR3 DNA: TGTGCCAGCAGTTTAAGGGGGGGAGAGACCCAGTACTTC
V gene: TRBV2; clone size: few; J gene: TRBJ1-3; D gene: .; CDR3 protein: CASSVLPHSGNTIYF; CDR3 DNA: TGTGCCAGCAGTGTTCTGCCTCACTCTGGAAACACCATATATTTT
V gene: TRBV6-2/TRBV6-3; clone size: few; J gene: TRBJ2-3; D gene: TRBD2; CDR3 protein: CASRERLAGGPTNTQYF; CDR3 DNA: TGTGCCAGCAGAGAACGCCTAGCGGGGGGACCCACCAATACGCAGTATTTT
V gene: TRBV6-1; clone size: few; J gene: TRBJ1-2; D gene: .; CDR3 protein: CASRKGQTVFNYGYTF; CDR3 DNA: TGTGCCAGCAGGAAAGGACAGACCGTTTTTAACTATGGCTACACCTTC
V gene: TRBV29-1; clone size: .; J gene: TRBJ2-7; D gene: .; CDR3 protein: CSVRPGSYEQYF; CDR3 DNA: TGCAGCGTTCGCCCAGGGAGTTACGAGCAGTACTTC
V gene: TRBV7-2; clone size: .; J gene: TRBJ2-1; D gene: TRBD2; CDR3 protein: CASSSPGLAGASSYNEQFF; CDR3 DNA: TGTGCCAGCAGCTCTCCGGGACTAGCGGGGGCCAGCTCCTACAATGAGCAGTTCTTC
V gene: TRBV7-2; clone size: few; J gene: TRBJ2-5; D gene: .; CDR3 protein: CASSVWGGTQTQYF; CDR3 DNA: TGTGCCAGCAGCGTATGGGGGGGGACACAGACCCAGTACTTC
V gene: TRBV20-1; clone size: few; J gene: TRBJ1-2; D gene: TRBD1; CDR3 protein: CSARPGQSYGYTF; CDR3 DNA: TGCAGTGCTAGACCGGGACAGTCCTATGGCTACACCTTC
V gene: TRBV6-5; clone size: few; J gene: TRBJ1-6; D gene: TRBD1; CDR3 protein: CASSYGDRGPLSPLHF; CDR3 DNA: TGTGCCAGCAGTTACGGGGACAGGGGGCCTCTCTCACCCCTCCACTTT
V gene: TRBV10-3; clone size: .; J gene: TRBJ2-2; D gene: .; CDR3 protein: CAIAWDGNTGELFF; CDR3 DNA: TGTGCCATCGCTTGGGACGGGAACACCGGGGAGCTGTTTTTT